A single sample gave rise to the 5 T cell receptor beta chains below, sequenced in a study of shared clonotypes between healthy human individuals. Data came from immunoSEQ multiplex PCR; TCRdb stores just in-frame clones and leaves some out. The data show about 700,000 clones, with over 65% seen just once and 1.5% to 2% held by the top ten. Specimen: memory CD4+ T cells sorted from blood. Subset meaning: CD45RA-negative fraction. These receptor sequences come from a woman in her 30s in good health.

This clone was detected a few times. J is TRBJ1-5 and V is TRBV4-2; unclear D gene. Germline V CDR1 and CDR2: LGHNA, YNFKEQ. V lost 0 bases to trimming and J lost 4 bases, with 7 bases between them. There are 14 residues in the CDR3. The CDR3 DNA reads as TGTGCCAGCAGCCAAGATGTAGGGAATCAGCCCCAGCATTTT. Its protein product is CASSQDVGNQPQHF.

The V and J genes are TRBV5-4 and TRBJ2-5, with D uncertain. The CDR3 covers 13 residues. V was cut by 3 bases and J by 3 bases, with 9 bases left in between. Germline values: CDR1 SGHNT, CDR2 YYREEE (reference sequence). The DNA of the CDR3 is TGTGCCAGCAGCTCCTCTTTAGAAGAGACCCAGTACTTC. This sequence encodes CASSSSLEETQYF.

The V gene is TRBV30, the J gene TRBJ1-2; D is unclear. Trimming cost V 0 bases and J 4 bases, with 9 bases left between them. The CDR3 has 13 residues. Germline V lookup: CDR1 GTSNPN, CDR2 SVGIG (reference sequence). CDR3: CAWSVNRGYGYTF. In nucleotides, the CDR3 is TGTGCCTGGAGTGTAAACCGGGGCTATGGCTACACCTTC.

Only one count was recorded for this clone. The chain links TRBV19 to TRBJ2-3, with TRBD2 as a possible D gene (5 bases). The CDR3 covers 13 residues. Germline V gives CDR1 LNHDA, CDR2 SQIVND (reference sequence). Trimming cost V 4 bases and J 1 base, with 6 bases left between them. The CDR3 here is CASSTGGTDTQYF. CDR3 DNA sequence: TGTGCCAGTAGTACCGGGGGCACAGATACGCAGTATTTT.

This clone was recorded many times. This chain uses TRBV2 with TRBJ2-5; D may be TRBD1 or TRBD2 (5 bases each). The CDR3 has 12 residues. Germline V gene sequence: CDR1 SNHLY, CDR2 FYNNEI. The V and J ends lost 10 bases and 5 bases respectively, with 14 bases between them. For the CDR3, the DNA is TGTGCCACGGGGCCCGTGAGGGAGACCCAGTACTTC. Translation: CATGPVRETQYF.